This TCR beta chain emerged from a study of human T cells and chemical hapten exposure. In the study overall: Patients having alopecia areata, totalis or universalis were mostly female.

Individual cDNA molecules (in the library) carried attached unique molecular identifiers. TCRdb re-derived calls from the RACE reads in MiXCR, one entry per CDR3 protein. The sample has more than 150,000 distinct CDR3 sequences, about 15% seen once. This clonotype was seen only a few times. Time point: patch test 1, 2 weeks after DPC sensitization. Treatment here: therapeutic diphenylcyclopropenone sensitization with weekly scalp DPC. The V end lost 2 bases, the J end lost 4 bases, and 12 bases lay between the germline ends. The CDR3 is 14 residues long. Germline lookup yields CDR1 MNHEY and CDR2 SVGAGI.

This receptor was taken from a woman aged 30 to 39 with alopecia areata. Some clones in this sample may be carry-over from other donors' samples. The rearrangement uses TRBV6-5 and TRBJ2-7; D is perhaps TRBD2 (5 bases). The starting material was whole blood, obtained in connection with sensitization to the hapten diphenylcyclopropenone (DPC). CDR3 bases: TGTGCCAGCAGTTACAGGGAGTTCCTTTACGAGCAGTACTTC. This sequence encodes CASSYREFLYEQYF.